This record covers a single T cell receptor beta chain. Its antigen is not yet known. Per-nucleotide qualities are absent, and no much larger clonotype sits a single base away. The data were obtained in a study of T cell repertoires in cytomegalovirus infection (dated by TCRdb to the late 2010s). For context, the study as a whole: Peptide stimulations targeted recently identified HLA-C-restricted CMV epitopes, whose presentation resists viral immunomodulation, together with well-studied HLA-B-restricted epitopes. The HLA type of each donor mattered for the analysis, because public TCR beta signatures pointed to carriage of CMV infection along with the matching HLA type.

The germline V and J ends show losses of 4 bases and 3 bases respectively, and no gene match explains 13 bases of the junction. From the cysteine through the phenylalanine, the CDR3 covers 17 amino acids. CDR3 DNA only is kept here, 51 bases in frame from base 1. The germline V gene yields SGHAT for CDR1 and FQNNGV for CDR2. The sample was run on an Illumina HiSeq 1500. TCRdb took the public reads, trimmed them with fastp at Q25, ran MiXCR for clone calling and kept in-frame beta chains. Merged by CDR3 protein, the rows form single entries marked with the most common genes and DNA. Counted in this sample were hundreds of thousands of distinct CDR3 sequences; roughly 46% of them appeared once. The ten most abundant clones make up around 45% of the sample. Beyond this particular receptor, the publication reports: In both this cohort and an independent roughly 330-donor cohort, the cumulative frequency of public TCR beta family members distinguished carriers of CMV infection plus the relevant HLA type. The ex vivo response was dominated by HLA-C-restricted CMV-specific TCR beta clonotypes, which also provided the single most frequent clonotype in two of eight donors.

Reading the label with the study, this specimen's treatment or condition is: in vitro stimulation with specific CMV peptide epitopes to enrich CMV-specific T cells. The source of this sequence is a human donor in good health (CMV status not recorded). Some clones in this sample may be carry-over from other donors' samples. The chain is assembled from TRBV11-2 and TRBJ2-3; 7 bases in the middle match TRBD1. The input for sequencing was cultured PBMCs, taken from culture after CMV antigen stimulation. The DNA sequence follows: TGTGCCAGCAGCTCTTTCGTGCTACAGGGGTCAACAGATACGCAGTATTTT. The resulting protein is CASSSFVLQGSTDTQYF. Reference TRBV11-2 and TRBJ2-3 proteins supply the regions before and after the CDR3; the full variable domain is: EAGVAQSPRYKIIEKRQSVAFWCNPISGHATLYWYQQILGQGPKLLIQFQNNGVVDDSQLPKDRFSAERLKGVDSTLKIQPAKLEDSAVYLCASSSFVLQGSTDTQYFGPGTRLTVL.